This entry is about one T cell receptor (beta chain). The antigen is undetermined. The entry originates in a study of T cells in localized non-small cell lung cancer. Overall study results and limits: The greatest T cell clonality was found in uninvolved adjacent lung (higher than in tumor). Heterogeneity within the tumor remains possible, as just one region underwent sequencing.

Germline loops: CDR1 SGHDT, CDR2 YYEEEE. Trimming shortened V by 4 bases and J by 6 bases, and 17 bases separated the two germline ends. CDR3 length: 15 residues. The data were produced by immunoSEQ multiplex PCR, yet TCRdb's version contains in-frame clones alone and is incomplete. The sample has roughly 19,000 clones, 65% to 90% seen once; the top ten hold roughly 4.5%. The receptor was isolated from a man aged 40 to 75 with stage I lung adenocarcinoma. This rearrangement joins TRBV5-6 to TRBJ2-1; D remains ambiguous. The material was peripheral blood, obtained before any cancer treatment. The CDR3 DNA sequence: TGTGCCAGCAGCCCATACTGGAGTTGGGTCAATGAGCAGTTCTTC. Amino acids: CASSPYWSWVNEQFF.